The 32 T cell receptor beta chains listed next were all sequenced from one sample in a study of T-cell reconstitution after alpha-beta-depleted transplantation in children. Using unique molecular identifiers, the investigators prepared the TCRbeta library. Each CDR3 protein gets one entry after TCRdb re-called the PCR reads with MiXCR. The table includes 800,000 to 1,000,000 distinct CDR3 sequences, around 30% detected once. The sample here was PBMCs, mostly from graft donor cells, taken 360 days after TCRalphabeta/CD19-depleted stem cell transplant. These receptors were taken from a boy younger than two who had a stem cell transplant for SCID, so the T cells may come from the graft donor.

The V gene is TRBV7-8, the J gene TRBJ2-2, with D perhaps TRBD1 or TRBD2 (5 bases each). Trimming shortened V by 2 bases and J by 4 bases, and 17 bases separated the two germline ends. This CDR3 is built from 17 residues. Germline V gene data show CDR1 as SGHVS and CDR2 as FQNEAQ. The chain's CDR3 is CASSLTGPGTGTGELFF. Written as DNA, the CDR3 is TGTGCCAGCAGCTTAACGGGACCGGGGACGGGCACCGGGGAGCTGTTTTTT.

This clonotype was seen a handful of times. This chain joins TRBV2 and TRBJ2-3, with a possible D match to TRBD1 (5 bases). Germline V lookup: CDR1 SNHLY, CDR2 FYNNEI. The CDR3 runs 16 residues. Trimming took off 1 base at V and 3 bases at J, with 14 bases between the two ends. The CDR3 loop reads CASSEEAGKVTDTQYF. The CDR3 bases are TGTGCCAGCAGTGAAGAGGCAGGGAAGGTGACAGATACGCAGTATTTT.

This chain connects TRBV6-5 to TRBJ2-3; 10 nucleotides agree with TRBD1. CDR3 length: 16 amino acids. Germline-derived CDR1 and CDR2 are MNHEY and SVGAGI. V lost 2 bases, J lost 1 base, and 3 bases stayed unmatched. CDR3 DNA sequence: TGTGCCAGCAGTTACGGCGGGACAGGGGGCACAGATACGCAGTATTTT. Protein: CASSYGGTGGTDTQYF.

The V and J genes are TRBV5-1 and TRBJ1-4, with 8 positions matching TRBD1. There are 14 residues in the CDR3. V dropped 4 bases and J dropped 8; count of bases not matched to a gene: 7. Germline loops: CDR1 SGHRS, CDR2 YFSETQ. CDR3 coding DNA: TGCGCCAGCAGCGTGGACAGGGAGGGCGAAAAACTGTTTTTT. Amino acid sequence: CASSVDREGEKLFF.

The CDR3 DNA sequence: TGTGCCAGCAGCCGGGGTCCTAGTAGCGGGGGCGTCCTTTACAATGAGCAGTTCTTC. Translation: CASSRGPSSGGVLYNEQFF. The chain joins TRBV3-1 to TRBJ2-1, with 9 bases lining up with TRBD2. The CDR3 has 19 amino acids. CDR1 and CDR2 (germline): LGHDT, YNNKEL (reference sequence). After removal of 4 bases from V and 4 bases from J, the junction contained 17 bases not matched to a gene.

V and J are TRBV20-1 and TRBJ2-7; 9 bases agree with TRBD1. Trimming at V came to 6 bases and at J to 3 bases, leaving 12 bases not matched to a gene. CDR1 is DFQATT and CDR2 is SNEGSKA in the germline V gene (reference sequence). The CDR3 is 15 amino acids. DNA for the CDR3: TGCAGTGCAGGACCCCGAGACAGGGGGAACTACGAGCAGTACTTC. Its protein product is CSAGPRDRGNYEQYF.

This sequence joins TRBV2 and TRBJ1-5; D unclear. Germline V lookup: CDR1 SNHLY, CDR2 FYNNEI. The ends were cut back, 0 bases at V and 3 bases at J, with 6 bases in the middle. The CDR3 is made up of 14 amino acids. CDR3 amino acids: CASSEARTNQPQHF. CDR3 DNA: TGTGCCAGCAGTGAAGCGAGGACCAATCAGCCCCAGCATTTT.

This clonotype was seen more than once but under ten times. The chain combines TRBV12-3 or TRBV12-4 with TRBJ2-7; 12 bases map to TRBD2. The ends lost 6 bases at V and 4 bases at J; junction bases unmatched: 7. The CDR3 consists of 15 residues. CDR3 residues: CASSGGLAGWYEQYF. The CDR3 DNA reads TGTGCCAGCAGCGGGGGACTAGCGGGTTGGTACGAGCAGTACTTC.

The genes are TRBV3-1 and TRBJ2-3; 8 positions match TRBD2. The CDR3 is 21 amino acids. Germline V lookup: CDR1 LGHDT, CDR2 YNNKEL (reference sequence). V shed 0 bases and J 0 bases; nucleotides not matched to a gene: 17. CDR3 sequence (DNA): TGTGCCAGCAGCCAAGATAGTAGGGCTAGCGGGCTGCGGAGAAGCACAGATACGCAGTATTTT. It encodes CASSQDSRASGLRRSTDTQYF.

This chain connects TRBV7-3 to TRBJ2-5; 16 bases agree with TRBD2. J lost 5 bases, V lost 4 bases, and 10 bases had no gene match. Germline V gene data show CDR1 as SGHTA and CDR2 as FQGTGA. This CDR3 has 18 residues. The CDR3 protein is CASSSLGTSGGAGETQYF. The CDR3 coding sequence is TGTGCCAGCAGCTCCCTCGGGACTAGCGGGGGGGCTGGTGAGACCCAGTACTTC. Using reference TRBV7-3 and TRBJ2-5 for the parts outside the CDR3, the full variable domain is GAGVSQTPSNKVTEKGKYVELRCDPISGHTALYWYRQSLGQGPEFLIYFQGTGAADDSGLPNDRFFAVRPEGSVSTLKIQRTERGDSAVYLCASSSLGTSGGAGETQYFGPGTRLLVL.

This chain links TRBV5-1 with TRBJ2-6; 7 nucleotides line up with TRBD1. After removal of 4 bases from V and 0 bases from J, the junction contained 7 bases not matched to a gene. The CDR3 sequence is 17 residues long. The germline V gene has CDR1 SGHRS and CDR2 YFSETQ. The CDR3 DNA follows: TGCGCCAGCAGCAGGGACAGTCAGAGCTCTGGGGCCAACGTCCTGACTTTC. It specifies CASSRDSQSSGANVLTF.

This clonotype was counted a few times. The CDR3 DNA is TGTGCCAGCAGTGGTGGGCTTAATGAGCAGTTCTTC. Protein product: CASSGGLNEQFF. The rearrangement joins TRBV6-4 to TRBJ2-1; D not certain. Trimming shortened V by 4 bases and J by 7 bases, and 8 bases separated the two germline ends. Germline CDR1 MRHNA, CDR2 SNTAGT. The CDR3 loop spans 12 amino acids.

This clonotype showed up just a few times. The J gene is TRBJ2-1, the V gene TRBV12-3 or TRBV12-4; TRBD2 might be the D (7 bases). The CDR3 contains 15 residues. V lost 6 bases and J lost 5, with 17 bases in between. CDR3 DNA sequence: TGTGCCAGCAGCACCCCTTGGGGGGGGCACAATGAGCAGTTCTTC. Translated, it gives CASSTPWGGHNEQFF.

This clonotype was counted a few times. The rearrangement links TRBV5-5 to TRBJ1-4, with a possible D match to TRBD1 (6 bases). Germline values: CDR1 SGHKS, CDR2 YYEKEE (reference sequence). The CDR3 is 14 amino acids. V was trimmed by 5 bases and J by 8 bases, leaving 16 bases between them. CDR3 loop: CASRPTGYGEKLFF. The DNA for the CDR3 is TGTGCCAGCAGGCCTACAGGGTACGGGGAAAAACTGTTTTTT.

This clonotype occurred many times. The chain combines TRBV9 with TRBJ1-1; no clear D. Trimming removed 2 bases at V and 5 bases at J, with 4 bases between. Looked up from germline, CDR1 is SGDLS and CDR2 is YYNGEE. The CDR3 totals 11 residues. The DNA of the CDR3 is TGTGCCAGCAGCGTGACAACTGAAGCTTTCTTT. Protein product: CASSVTTEAFF.

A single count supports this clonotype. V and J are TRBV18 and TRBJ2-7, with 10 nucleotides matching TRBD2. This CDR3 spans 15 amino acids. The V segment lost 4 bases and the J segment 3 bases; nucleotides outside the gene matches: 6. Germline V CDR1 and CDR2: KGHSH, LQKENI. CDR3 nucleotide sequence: TGTGCCAGCTCACGCGAACAGCGGGGGGGCTACGAGCAGTACTTC. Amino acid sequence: CASSREQRGGYEQYF.

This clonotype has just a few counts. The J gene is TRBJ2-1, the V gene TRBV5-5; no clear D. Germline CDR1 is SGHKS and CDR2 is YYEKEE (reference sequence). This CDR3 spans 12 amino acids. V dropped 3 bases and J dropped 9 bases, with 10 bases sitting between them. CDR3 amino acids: CASSWEHPEQFF. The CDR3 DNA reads TGTGCCAGCAGCTGGGAACACCCTGAGCAGTTCTTC.

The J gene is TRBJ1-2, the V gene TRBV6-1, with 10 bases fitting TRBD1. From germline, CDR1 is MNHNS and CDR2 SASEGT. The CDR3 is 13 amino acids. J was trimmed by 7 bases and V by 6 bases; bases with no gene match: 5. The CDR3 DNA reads TGTGCCAGCAGGACAGGGGGCGCGGCTGGCTACACCTTC. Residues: CASRTGGAAGYTF.

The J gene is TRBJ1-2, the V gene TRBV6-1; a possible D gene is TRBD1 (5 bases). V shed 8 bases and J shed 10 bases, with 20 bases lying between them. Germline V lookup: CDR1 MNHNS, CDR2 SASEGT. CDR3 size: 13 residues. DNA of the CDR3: TGTGCCAGCTCAAAAGGGGTTGTATGGCTCTACACCTTC. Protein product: CASSKGVVWLYTF.

CDR3 sequence reads: CSARDEGRAPDTQYF. CDR3 DNA: TGCAGTGCTAGAGATGAGGGGAGGGCCCCAGATACGCAGTATTTT. The V and J genes are TRBV20-1 and TRBJ2-3; 7 bases are shared with TRBD2. The junction had 7 bases not matched to a gene; V was cut back by 0 bases and J by 4 bases. The CDR3 extends over 15 amino acids. Per germline, CDR1 DFQATT and CDR2 SNEGSKA (reference sequence).

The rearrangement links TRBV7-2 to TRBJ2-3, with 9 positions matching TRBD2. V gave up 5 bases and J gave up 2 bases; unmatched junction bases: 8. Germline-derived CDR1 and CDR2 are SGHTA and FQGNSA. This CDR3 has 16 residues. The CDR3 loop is CASSPGGGVITDTQYF. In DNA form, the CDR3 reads TGTGCCAGCAGCCCCGGCGGGGGGGTTATCACAGATACGCAGTATTTT. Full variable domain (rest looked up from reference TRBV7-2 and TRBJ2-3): GAGVSQSPSNKVTEKGKDVELRCDPISGHTALYWYRQSLGQGLEFLIYFQGNSAPDKSGLPSDRFSAERTGGSVSTLTIQRTQQEDSAVYLCASSPGGGVITDTQYFGPGTRLTVL.

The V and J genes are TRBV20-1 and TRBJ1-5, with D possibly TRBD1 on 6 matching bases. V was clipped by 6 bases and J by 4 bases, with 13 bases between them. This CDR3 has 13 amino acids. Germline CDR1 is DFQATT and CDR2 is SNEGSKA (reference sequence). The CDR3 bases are TGCAGTGCCTCCCGACAGGTAAATCAGCCCCAGCATTTT. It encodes CSASRQVNQPQHF.

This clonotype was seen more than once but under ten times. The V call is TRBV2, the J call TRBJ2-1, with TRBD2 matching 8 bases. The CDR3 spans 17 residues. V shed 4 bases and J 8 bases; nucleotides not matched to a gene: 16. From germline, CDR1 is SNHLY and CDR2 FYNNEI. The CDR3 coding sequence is TGTGCCAGCAGTGCCGCCTGGCTAGCGGGCGATATCTATGAGCAGTTCTTC. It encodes CASSAAWLAGDIYEQFF. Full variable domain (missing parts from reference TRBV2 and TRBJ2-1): EPEVTQTPSHQVTQMGQEVILRCVPISNHLYFYWYRQILGQKVEFLVSFYNNEISEKSEIFDDQFSVERPDGSNFTLKIRSTKLEDSAMYFCASSAAWLAGDIYEQFFGPGTRLTVL.

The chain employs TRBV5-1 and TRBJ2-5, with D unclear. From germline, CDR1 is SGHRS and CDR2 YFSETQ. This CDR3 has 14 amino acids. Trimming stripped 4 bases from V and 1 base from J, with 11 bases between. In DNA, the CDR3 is TGCGCCAGCAGCGCGGAACATGCCCAAGAGACCCAGTACTTC. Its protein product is CASSAEHAQETQYF.

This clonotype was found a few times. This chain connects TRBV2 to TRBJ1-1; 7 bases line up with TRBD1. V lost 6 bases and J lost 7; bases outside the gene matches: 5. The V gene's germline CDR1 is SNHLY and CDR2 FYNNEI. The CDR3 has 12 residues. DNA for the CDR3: TGTGCCAGCAGGGAACAGGGGCTTGAAGCTTTCTTT. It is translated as CASREQGLEAFF.

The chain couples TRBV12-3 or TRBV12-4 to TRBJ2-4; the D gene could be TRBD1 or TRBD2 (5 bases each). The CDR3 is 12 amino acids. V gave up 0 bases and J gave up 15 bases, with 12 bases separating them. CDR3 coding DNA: TGTGCCAGCAGTTTAGCGGTGGGGGTCCCGTACTTC. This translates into CASSLAVGVPYF.

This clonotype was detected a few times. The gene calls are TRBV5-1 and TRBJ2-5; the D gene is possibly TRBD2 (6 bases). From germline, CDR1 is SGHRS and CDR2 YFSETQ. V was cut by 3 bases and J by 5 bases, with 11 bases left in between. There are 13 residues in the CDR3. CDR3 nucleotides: TGCGCCAGCAGCTGGGGAGGAGGCGAGACCCAGTACTTC. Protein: CASSWGGGETQYF.

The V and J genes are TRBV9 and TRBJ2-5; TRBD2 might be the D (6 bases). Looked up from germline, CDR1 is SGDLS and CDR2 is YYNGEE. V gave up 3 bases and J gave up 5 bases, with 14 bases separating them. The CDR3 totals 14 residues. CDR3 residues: CASSEEGVRETQYF. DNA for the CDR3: TGTGCCAGCAGCGAGGAGGGTGTTCGGGAGACCCAGTACTTC.

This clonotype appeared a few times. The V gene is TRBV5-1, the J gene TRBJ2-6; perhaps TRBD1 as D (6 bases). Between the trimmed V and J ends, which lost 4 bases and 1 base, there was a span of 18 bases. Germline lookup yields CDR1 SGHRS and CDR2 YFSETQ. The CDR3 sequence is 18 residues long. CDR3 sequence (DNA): TGCGCCAGCAGCCCTGGGCGAACAGGGTATTCTGGGGCCAACGTCCTGACTTTC. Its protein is CASSPGRTGYSGANVLTF. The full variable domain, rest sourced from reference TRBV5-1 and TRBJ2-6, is KAGVTQTPRYLIKTRGQQVTLSCSPISGHRSVSWYQQTPGQGLQFLFEYFSETQRNKGNFPGRFSGRQFSNSRSEMNVSTLELGDSALYLCASSPGRTGYSGANVLTFGAGSRLTVL.

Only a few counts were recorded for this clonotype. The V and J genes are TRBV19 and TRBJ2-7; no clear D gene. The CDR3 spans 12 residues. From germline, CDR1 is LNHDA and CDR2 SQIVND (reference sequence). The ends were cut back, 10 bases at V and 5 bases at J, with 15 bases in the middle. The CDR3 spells CATLDYFHEQYF. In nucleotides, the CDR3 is TGTGCCACCCTAGATTACTTCCACGAGCAGTACTTC.

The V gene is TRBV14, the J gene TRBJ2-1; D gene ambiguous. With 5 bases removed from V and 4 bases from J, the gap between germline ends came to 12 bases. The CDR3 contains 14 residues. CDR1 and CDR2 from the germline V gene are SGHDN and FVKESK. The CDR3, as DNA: TGTGCCAGCAGCACCTCGGGCCATTACAATGAGCAGTTCTTC. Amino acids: CASSTSGHYNEQFF.

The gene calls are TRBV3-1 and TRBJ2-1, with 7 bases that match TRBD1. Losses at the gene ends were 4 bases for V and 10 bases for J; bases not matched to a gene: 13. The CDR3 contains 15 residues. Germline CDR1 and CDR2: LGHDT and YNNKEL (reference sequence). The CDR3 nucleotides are TGTGCCAGCAGCCGCGCAGGACAGGCTGTTCGGGAGCAGTTCTTC. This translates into CASSRAGQAVREQFF.